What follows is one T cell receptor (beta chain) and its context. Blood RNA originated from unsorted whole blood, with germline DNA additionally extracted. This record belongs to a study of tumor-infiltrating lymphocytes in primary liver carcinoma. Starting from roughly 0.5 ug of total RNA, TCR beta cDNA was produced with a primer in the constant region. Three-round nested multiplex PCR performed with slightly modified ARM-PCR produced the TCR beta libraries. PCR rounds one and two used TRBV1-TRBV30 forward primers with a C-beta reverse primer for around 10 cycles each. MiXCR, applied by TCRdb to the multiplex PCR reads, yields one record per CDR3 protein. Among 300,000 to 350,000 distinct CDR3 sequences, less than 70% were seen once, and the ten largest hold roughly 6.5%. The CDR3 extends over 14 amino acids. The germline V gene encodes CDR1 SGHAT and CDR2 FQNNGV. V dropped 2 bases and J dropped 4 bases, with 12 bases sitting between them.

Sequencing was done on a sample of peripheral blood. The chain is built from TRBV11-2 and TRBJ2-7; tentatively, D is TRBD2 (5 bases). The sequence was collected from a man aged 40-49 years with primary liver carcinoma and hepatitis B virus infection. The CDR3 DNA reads TGTGCCAGCAGCTTATTCGAGGGCATTTACGAGCAGTACTTC. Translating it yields CASSLFEGIYEQYF.